A single sample is the source of the 31 T cell receptor beta chains below, sequenced in a study. Using its own MiXCR run on the RT-PCR reads, TCRdb lists one record per CDR3 protein. The data hold 650,000 to 800,000 distinct CDR3 sequences, with about 14% observed a single time. The specimen sequenced was memory CD4+ T cells from blood. All receptors come from a female donor in good health, serving as a healthy control.

The sample holds a few counts of this clonotype. The chain uses TRBV7-2 and TRBJ2-2, with 7 nucleotides matching TRBD2. Germline assignment: CDR1 SGHTA and CDR2 FQGNSA. Trimming took 5 bases from V and 5 from J; bases not matched to a gene: 8. This CDR3 is 15 amino acids long. CDR3 sequence reads: CASSGAGRGTGELFF. CDR3 in DNA: TGTGCCAGCAGCGGGGCGGGGCGGGGGACCGGGGAGCTGTTTTTT.

The table lists this clonotype with a few counts. The genes are TRBV20-1 and TRBJ1-5; D perhaps matches TRBD1 (5 bases). This CDR3 is built from 18 residues. V dropped 1 base and J dropped 0 bases, with 19 bases sitting between them. The germline V gene encodes CDR1 DFQATT and CDR2 SNEGSKA (reference sequence). DNA of the CDR3: TGCAGTGCTAGAGGGGGAACAGGTCAATCTTATAGCAATCAGCCCCAGCATTTT. Residues: CSARGGTGQSYSNQPQHF.

Here the CDR3 DNA reads TGTGCCAGCAGTGAAGCTTGGGCGGGGTCCGGAAACACCATATATTTT. It codes for CASSEAWAGSGNTIYF. The chain employs TRBV6-1 and TRBJ1-3; D gene unclear. The CDR3 totals 16 residues. The germline gives CDR1 MNHNS, CDR2 SASEGT. Trimming took off 0 bases at V and 4 bases at J, with 13 bases between the two ends.

The chain uses TRBV11-2 and TRBJ2-5; TRBD1 matches 12 bases. The CDR3 contains 16 residues. The trim removed 3 bases at V and 5 bases at J, leaving 7 bases unmatched. The V gene's germline CDR1 is SGHAT and CDR2 FQNNGV. The CDR3 nucleotides are TGTGCCAGCAGCTTGGGACAGGGGGCGATCAGCGAGACCCAGTACTTC. Protein: CASSLGQGAISETQYF.

This clonotype turned up a few times. The chain couples TRBV5-1 to TRBJ1-6; the match to TRBD1 covers 7 bases. Germline values: CDR1 SGHRS, CDR2 YFSETQ. V shed 2 bases and J 8 bases; nucleotides not matched to a gene: 7. This CDR3 has 15 amino acids. Here the CDR3 DNA reads TGCGCCAGCAGCTTACGACAGGGAATGGATTCACCCCTCCACTTT. This encodes CASSLRQGMDSPLHF.

This clonotype has a handful of counts. The V call is TRBV4-1, the J call TRBJ1-4; TRBD1 matches at 10 bases. V trimming: 0 bases; J trimming: 7 bases; junction bases outside the gene matches: 5. The CDR3 extends over 16 amino acids. The V gene's germline CDR1 is MGHRA and CDR2 YSYEKL. CDR3 DNA: TGCGCCAGCAGCCAAGAGGGGACAGGGGATATTGAAAAACTGTTTTTT. It translates to CASSQEGTGDIEKLFF.

This clonotype has more than one count but fewer than ten. The rearrangement links TRBV6-5 to TRBJ1-5; D ambiguous. This CDR3 has 15 residues. V lost 6 bases and J lost 1, with 13 bases in between. The germline CDR1 and CDR2 sequences are MNHEY and SVGAGI. The CDR3 DNA follows: TGTGCCAGCAGCGACGGAGGGTTGAGCAATCAGCCCCAGCATTTT. Its translation: CASSDGGLSNQPQHF.

This chain joins TRBV4-3 and TRBJ1-5, with D tentatively TRBD1 (5 bases). CDR3 length: 15 residues. Per germline, CDR1 LGHNA and CDR2 YSLEER. V lost 0 bases and J 7 bases, leaving 13 bases between the germline ends. The CDR3 spells CASSQDGQGRQPQHF. CDR3 nucleotide sequence: TGCGCCAGCAGCCAAGATGGGCAGGGCCGACAGCCCCAGCATTTT.

The chain is built from TRBV5-6 and TRBJ1-4, with D uncertain. The CDR3 consists of 13 residues. Trimming pared 5 bases from V and 4 bases from J, leaving 9 bases between. Germline CDR1 SGHDT, CDR2 YYEEEE. The CDR3 nucleotides are TGTGCCAGCAGACGACGGAGTAATGAAAAACTGTTTTTT. Amino acids: CASRRRSNEKLFF.

This clonotype occurred a few times. The chain recombines TRBV27 with TRBJ2-7; tentatively, D is TRBD1 or TRBD2 (5 bases each). The CDR3 runs to 15 residues. The V and J ends lost 7 bases and 7 bases respectively, with 23 bases between them. Germline V gives CDR1 MNHEY, CDR2 SMNVEV (reference sequence). The CDR3 sequence: CASTSGVETGREQYF. The CDR3 bases are TGTGCCAGCACCTCCGGGGTGGAGACGGGACGGGAGCAGTACTTC.

This clonotype was seen at least ten times. The rearrangement links TRBV29-1 to TRBJ2-5; TRBD2 agrees at 12 bases. The germline gives CDR1 SQVTM, CDR2 ANQGSEA. Trimming removed 5 bases from V and 5 bases from J; junction bases left unmatched: 3. The CDR3 is 13 amino acids. The CDR3 reads CSVKTSGGETQYF. CDR3 nucleotide sequence: TGCAGCGTTAAGACTAGCGGGGGTGAGACCCAGTACTTC.

Many counts were recorded for this clonotype. V gene TRBV20-1 combines with J gene TRBJ2-5; D uncertain. The CDR3 totals 14 residues. The germline CDR1 and CDR2 sequences are DFQATT and SNEGSKA (reference sequence). CDR3 residues: CSHFGQPKEETQYF. For the CDR3, the DNA is TGCAGCCACTTCGGCCAGCCGAAGGAGGAGACCCAGTACTTC.

This clonotype was observed at least ten times. This chain uses TRBV7-9 with TRBJ2-3, with 8 positions matching TRBD1. Germline V gives CDR1 SEHNR, CDR2 FQNEAQ (reference sequence). This CDR3 has 14 amino acids. V trimming: 5 bases; J trimming: 5 bases; junction bases outside the gene matches: 6. Written as DNA, the CDR3 is TGTGCCAGCAGCATCCGACAGGGGAGAGATACGCAGTATTTT. Its protein is CASSIRQGRDTQYF.

The rearrangement links TRBV30 to TRBJ1-1, with 7 bases identical to TRBD1. Germline loops: CDR1 GTSNPN, CDR2 SVGIG (reference sequence). The V segment lost 8 bases and the J segment 1 base; nucleotides outside the gene matches: 10. This CDR3 has 14 amino acids. CDR3 in DNA: TGTGCCCAAAATACCGGGACAGAGAACACTGAAGCTTTCTTT. Its protein product is CAQNTGTENTEAFF.

This chain connects TRBV20-1 to TRBJ2-1; 10 nucleotides align to TRBD2. The germline gives CDR1 DFQATT, CDR2 SNEGSKA (reference sequence). The CDR3 length is 15 residues. Losses at the gene ends were 3 bases for V and 8 bases for J; bases not matched to a gene: 10. Here the CDR3 reads CSASSSGRAADEQFF. CDR3 nucleotides: TGCAGTGCTAGTTCGAGCGGGAGGGCCGCGGATGAGCAGTTCTTC.

This clonotype was observed many times. The chain employs TRBV10-3 and TRBJ1-1; D gene uncertain. Germline V gene lookup returns CDR1 ENHRY and CDR2 SYGVKD. The CDR3 runs to 13 residues. Trimming took off 11 bases at V and 3 bases at J, with 16 bases between the two ends. The CDR3 protein is CAATRVKDTEAFF. The CDR3 DNA is TGTGCCGCCACCCGAGTAAAGGACACTGAAGCTTTCTTT.

This clonotype turned up a few times. This chain links TRBV27 with TRBJ1-5; TRBD1 matches at 7 bases. V shed 8 bases and J 0 bases; nucleotides not matched to a gene: 7. Per the germline V gene, CDR1 is MNHEY and CDR2 is SMNVEV (reference sequence). The CDR3 totals 15 residues. The DNA of the CDR3 is TGTGCCAGCCGGTTAGGGACAGATAGCAATCAGCCCCAGCATTTT. This codes for CASRLGTDSNQPQHF.

This clonotype was counted ten times or more. The chain combines TRBV20-1 with TRBJ2-2, with D uncertain. V was trimmed by 1 base and J by 6 bases, leaving 3 bases between them. CDR1 is DFQATT and CDR2 is SNEGSKA in the germline V gene (reference sequence). The CDR3 contains 11 residues. The CDR3 DNA follows: TGCAGTGCTAGAGTCCCCGGGGAGCTGTTTTTT. Translation: CSARVPGELFF.

CDR3 sequence reads: CAIRTGAAGANVLTF. CDR3 nucleotide sequence: TGTGCCATCCGGACCGGAGCTGCTGGGGCCAACGTCCTGACTTTC. The genes are TRBV10-3 and TRBJ2-6; D unclear. The germline gives CDR1 ENHRY, CDR2 SYGVKD. Trimming removed 8 bases at V and 2 bases at J, with 13 bases between. The CDR3 loop spans 15 amino acids.

J is TRBJ1-5 and V is TRBV7-2; D is unclear. V lost 1 base and J lost 4, with 8 bases in between. Germline values: CDR1 SGHTA, CDR2 FQGNSA. The CDR3 has 14 amino acids. DNA of the CDR3: TGTGCCAGCAGCTTAGTCCCACAGAATCAGCCCCAGCATTTT. This codes for CASSLVPQNQPQHF.

Many counts were recorded for this clonotype. The junction and the germline gene differ at one end; a read error may be behind it. This chain joins TRBV7-3 and TRBJ2-1; 14 nucleotides line up with TRBD2. This CDR3 contains 15 residues. Germline V gives CDR1 SGHTA, CDR2 FQGTGA. CDR3 protein: CASSLTGLAGGEQFF. In DNA form, the CDR3 reads TGTGCCAGCAGCCTAACCGGACTAGCGGGAGGTGAGCAGTTCTTC.

The genes are TRBV28 and TRBJ2-7; TRBD1 matches 9 bases. The germline V gene encodes CDR1 MDHEN and CDR2 SYDVKM. This CDR3 is built from 15 residues. V lost 2 bases, J lost 9 bases, and 11 bases stayed unmatched. The CDR3 nucleotides read TGTGCCAGCAGTTTAATGGGGACAGGGTTTCTGGTGCAGTACTTC. Its translation: CASSLMGTGFLVQYF.

This clonotype was seen at least ten times. The rearrangement links TRBV6-5 to TRBJ1-6; D is undetermined. This CDR3 region has 14 residues. Per germline, CDR1 MNHEY and CDR2 SVGAGI. V lost 5 bases and J lost 6, with 11 bases in between. DNA of the CDR3: TGTGCCAGCAGTCCCGATTGGGCTAATTCACCCCTCCACTTT. It yields the protein CASSPDWANSPLHF.

This clonotype occurred a few times. The genes are TRBV20-1 and TRBJ2-1, with D perhaps TRBD1 (5 bases). This CDR3 region has 13 residues. From germline, CDR1 is DFQATT and CDR2 SNEGSKA (reference sequence). V was cut by 3 bases and J by 8 bases, with 14 bases left in between. The CDR3 nucleotides read TGCAGTGCTAGTGGGCCCCCAGGGCATGAGCAGTTCTTC. It translates to CSASGPPGHEQFF.

The rearrangement joins TRBV5-1 to TRBJ2-5, with 7 positions matching TRBD2. This CDR3 spans 15 amino acids. V was pared by 0 bases and J by 2 bases, with 4 bases of the junction left unmatched. Germline V gene lookup returns CDR1 SGHRS and CDR2 YFSETQ. The CDR3 sequence is CASSLAAGIQETQYF. Here the CDR3 DNA reads TGCGCCAGCAGCTTGGCAGCGGGAATACAAGAGACCCAGTACTTC.

This chain uses TRBV5-1 with TRBJ2-3; D ambiguous. The V gene's germline CDR1 is SGHRS and CDR2 YFSETQ. The CDR3 contains 14 residues. V was pared by 4 bases and J by 0 bases, with 9 bases between. CDR3 loop: CASSGGYSTDTQYF. The CDR3 DNA reads TGCGCCAGCAGCGGCGGCTATAGCACAGATACGCAGTATTTT.

The V call is TRBV15, the J call TRBJ1-1; D possibly corresponds to TRBD1 (5 bases). V was shortened by 4 bases and J by 5 bases, with 17 bases between the two germline ends. The CDR3 runs 15 residues. Germline CDR1 and CDR2: LNHNV and YYDKDF (reference sequence). Here the CDR3 reads CATSTQQGLGTEAFF. The CDR3 DNA is TGTGCCACCAGCACCCAGCAGGGCTTAGGTACTGAAGCTTTCTTT.

The chain's CDR3 is CASSAPRAGYNEQFF. CDR3 bases: TGTGCCAGCAGTGCCCCGAGGGCAGGCTACAATGAGCAGTTCTTC. The chain carries TRBV6-1 and TRBJ2-1; a weak D match, TRBD2 (5 bases). Germline V gives CDR1 MNHNS, CDR2 SASEGT. There are 15 residues in the CDR3. Trimming left V 4 bases short and J 3 bases short, with 13 bases between.

The gene calls are TRBV14 and TRBJ2-2, with D perhaps matching TRBD1 or TRBD2 (5 bases each). Trimming stripped 4 bases from V and 3 bases from J, with 9 bases between. CDR1 is SGHDN, CDR2 FVKESK, per germline. CDR3 length: 14 residues. The CDR3 nucleotides read TGTGCCAGCAGCCTGGGACGGTACACCGGGGAGCTGTTTTTT. Translating it yields CASSLGRYTGELFF.

This clonotype was observed many times. This chain uses TRBV7-3 with TRBJ2-5; no clear D gene. This CDR3 is built from 13 residues. Trimming left V 5 bases short and J 4 bases short, with 11 bases between. Germline assignment: CDR1 SGHTA and CDR2 FQGTGA. The CDR3 DNA sequence: TGTGCCAGCAGCACACGGTTCCCAGAGACCCAGTACTTC. It yields the protein CASSTRFPETQYF.

This clonotype was recorded a few times. J is TRBJ2-3 and V is TRBV4-2; the D is unclear. This CDR3 is built from 16 residues. Trimming stripped 1 base from V and 0 bases from J, with 11 bases between. Germline CDR1 reads LGHNA; CDR2 reads YNFKEQ. The CDR3 spells CASSQGVRTSTDTQYF. The DNA for the CDR3 is TGTGCCAGCAGCCAAGGGGTGAGAACTAGCACAGATACGCAGTATTTT.